This T cell receptor beta chain was documented in a study of T cell responses to AZD1222 COVID-19 vaccine. Across the study: Pooling covered second doses at about 4 or about 12 weeks. General study results and limits: Among those given AZD1222, only six or seven were seropositive at baseline. Along spike, vaccine-associated CD4 TCRs were found throughout, with dominance at 160-218 and 743-854.

Repertoires were generated with immunoSEQ multiplex PCR, while TCRdb's copy carries only in-frame clones and drops some. The sample lists some 100,000 clones; nearly 90% were seen once. Comment on this clone: The antigen is undetermined.

Germline values: CDR1 SGHTA, CDR2 FQGNSA. Trimming pared 5 bases from V and 0 bases from J, leaving 14 bases between. This CDR3 is built from 16 residues. The clonotype was recovered from an adult in good health. Specimen: peripheral blood, collected on day 0 of AZD1222 vaccination. The J gene is TRBJ1-5, the V gene TRBV7-2, with D perhaps TRBD1 (6 bases). The CDR3 DNA follows: TGTGCCAGCAGCCCGCAGGGGTCCCATAGCAATCAGCCCCAGCATTTT. Residues: CASSPQGSHSNQPQHF.